The 31 T cell receptor beta chains below all came from one sample that was sequenced in a study of blood T cells in healthy people across ages. Alongside a J-beta primer mix, a sample-barcoded 5' primer served in a second PCR lasting about 6 to 11 cycles. TCRdb passed the 5' RACE reads through MiXCR, listing each CDR3 protein once. Altogether over 1,500,000 distinct CDR3 sequences are present, about two fifths being singletons, with the ten largest covering 20% to 25%. Sequenced: blood. The source of these receptors is a human donor in good health.

The chain has TRBV9 and TRBJ1-2; 9 bases are shared with TRBD1. Trimming cost V 0 bases and J 4 bases; bases outside gene matches: 7. The CDR3 extends over 16 amino acids. Germline values: CDR1 SGDLS, CDR2 YYNGEE. This chain's CDR3 is CASSVGDRAFAYGYTF. CDR3 sequence (DNA): TGTGCCAGCAGCGTAGGGGACAGGGCTTTTGCCTATGGCTACACCTTC.

The V gene is TRBV28, the J gene TRBJ1-2; possible D gene TRBD1, 5 bases. Trimming shortened V by 7 bases and J by 5 bases, and 23 bases separated the two germline ends. The CDR3 runs 16 residues. CDR1 is MDHEN, CDR2 SYDVKM, per germline. CDR3 sequence reads: CASIPTLRGDGYGYTF. As DNA, the CDR3 is TGTGCCAGCATTCCCACCCTAAGGGGCGACGGGTATGGCTACACCTTC.

This chain uses TRBV12-5 with TRBJ2-3, with 8 bases lining up with TRBD2. The V and J ends lost 3 bases and 1 base, in that order; junction bases with no gene match: 15. The CDR3 is made up of 19 amino acids. The germline V gene has CDR1 LGHNT and CDR2 FRNRAP. In DNA, the CDR3 is TGTGCTAGTGGTTTTCAACACGACCCCGCGGGGGGTGGCACAGATACGCAGTATTTT. This sequence encodes CASGFQHDPAGGGTDTQYF.

The sample holds a few counts of this clonotype. The chain recombines TRBV4-3 with TRBJ2-5, with TRBD1 matching 10 bases. The V gene end was trimmed by 3 bases and the J gene end by 2 bases; junction bases not matched to a gene: 6. CDR3 length: 16 residues. The germline V gene has CDR1 LGHNA and CDR2 YSLEER. The CDR3 DNA reads as TGCGCCAGCAGCCAGAACCCGGGACAGGGGCAAGAGACCCAGTACTTC. This codes for CASSQNPGQGQETQYF.

The chain is built from TRBV7-8 and TRBJ1-4, with TRBD1 identical over 8 bases. The germline V gene has CDR1 SGHVS and CDR2 FQNEAQ. V trimming: 5 bases; J trimming: 6 bases; junction bases outside the gene matches: 17. The CDR3 is 18 residues long. The CDR3 reads CASSPPRTGQLFDEKLFF. The CDR3 DNA reads as TGTGCCAGCAGCCCACCCAGGACAGGGCAACTATTCGATGAAAAACTGTTTTTT.

This chain uses TRBV6-6 with TRBJ1-5, with 10 bases lining up with TRBD1. Germline trimming cut 3 bases from V and 9 bases from J; bases unmatched to any gene: 11. The CDR3 totals 16 residues. CDR1 and CDR2 from the germline V gene are MNHNY and SVGAGI (reference sequence). CDR3 sequence (DNA): TGTGCCAGCAGTTATGCCGGGACAGGGGTGCAGCCGCCCCAGCATTTT. It codes for CASSYAGTGVQPPQHF.

Concerning this clonotype: Sequence at one end of the junction differs from germline and may be a read error. The chain couples TRBV6-1 to TRBJ2-3; 7 bases match TRBD2. Germline V CDR1 and CDR2: MNHNS, SASEGT. CDR3 length: 15 amino acids. The CDR3 DNA sequence: TGTGCCGGCAGTCTGGCTTTATTAGGGGAGGGTACGCAGTATTTT. Translating it yields CAGSLALLGEGTQYF.

CDR3 in amino acids: CASSRGSSGNTIYF. CDR3 nucleotides: TGTGCCAGCAGCCGGGGGAGCTCTGGAAACACCATATATTTT. The chain employs TRBV11-2 and TRBJ1-3; D might be TRBD1 (5 bases). The CDR3 contains 14 residues. Trimming cost V 5 bases and J 0 bases, with 8 bases left between them. Germline CDR1 and CDR2: SGHAT and FQNNGV.

This chain joins TRBV7-9 and TRBJ2-1; TRBD1 might be the D (5 bases). V lost 6 bases and J lost 9, with 12 bases in between. Germline V gene sequence: CDR1 SEHNR, CDR2 FQNEAQ (reference sequence). This CDR3 region has 12 residues. The CDR3 nucleotides are TGTGCCAGCAGTATAAGGGGCGGTGAGCAGTTCTTC. Residues: CASSIRGGEQFF. Drawing the rest from reference TRBV7-9 and TRBJ2-1, the complete variable domain is DTGVSQNPRHKITKRGQNVTFRCDPISEHNRLYWYRQTLGQGPEFLTYFQNEAQLEKSRLLSDRFSAERPKGSFSTLEIQRTEQGDSAMYLCASSIRGGEQFFGPGTRLTVL.

The chain carries TRBV20-1 and TRBJ2-3; possibly TRBD1 or TRBD2 for D (5 bases each). CDR1 is DFQATT and CDR2 is SNEGSKA in the germline V gene (reference sequence). The CDR3 has 15 residues. V lost 1 base, J lost 4 bases, and 15 bases lay in between. The CDR3 DNA is TGCAGTGCTAGAGCCCCGTGGGACCAGTCAGATACGCAGTATTTT. It translates to CSARAPWDQSDTQYF.

In this sample, this clonotype turned up many times. An end of the junction differs from the germline gene, which may be a read error. The chain is built from TRBV7-7 and TRBJ2-1; TRBD2 matches 13 bases. Germline V CDR1 and CDR2: SSHAT, FNYEAQ (reference sequence). The CDR3 extends over 19 amino acids. CDR3 residues: CASSGRTSGGRSSYNEQFF. The CDR3 bases are TGTGCTAGCAGCGGACGGACTAGCGGGGGCCGGAGCTCCTACAATGAGCAGTTCTTC.

This chain's CDR3 is CASSEAGRSYGYTF. Here the CDR3 DNA reads TGTGCCAGCAGTGAAGCCGGCAGGTCCTATGGCTACACCTTC. V gene TRBV6-1 combines with J gene TRBJ1-2; unclear D gene. The V end lost 0 bases, the J end lost 4 bases, and 9 bases lay between the germline ends. The CDR3 has 14 residues. Germline V lookup: CDR1 MNHNS, CDR2 SASEGT.

This clonotype was counted between two and nine times. The CDR3 region has the DNA TGTGCCAGCAGCCGCTCGTGGGGCCTAGAGACCCAGTACTTC. It codes for CASSRSWGLETQYF. The chain recombines TRBV12-3 or TRBV12-4 with TRBJ2-5, with D possibly being TRBD1 (5 bases). The CDR3 sequence is 14 residues long. The V gene lost 6 bases and the J gene lost 4 bases, with 15 bases spanning the gap.

This clonotype was seen more than once but under ten times. The chain combines TRBV6-1 with TRBJ2-6; D is uncertain. The length of the CDR3 is 18 residues. In germline, CDR1 is MNHNS, CDR2 SASEGT. Trimming removed 6 bases at V and 0 bases at J, with 18 bases between. The CDR3 region is CASSPFSTITSGANVLTF. The CDR3 DNA sequence: TGTGCCAGCAGCCCTTTTTCTACTATTACCTCTGGGGCCAACGTCCTGACTTTC.

A remark on this clonotype: The junction does not match germline at one end; this may be a read error. The J gene is TRBJ2-1, the V gene TRBV29-1, with unresolved D. This CDR3 is built from 10 residues. The V gene's germline CDR1 is SQVTM and CDR2 ANQGSEA. The DNA for the CDR3 is TGCAGCGCATCGGGCAATGAGCGGTTCTTC. As protein: CSASGNERFF.

This clonotype showed up just once. V and J are TRBV4-3 and TRBJ2-5, with 13 bases fitting TRBD2. Germline CDR1 is LGHNA and CDR2 is YSLEER. The CDR3 spans 16 residues. The V and J ends lost 4 bases and 1 base, in that order; junction bases with no gene match: 3. The chain's CDR3 is CASSRRLAGGQETQYF. The CDR3 DNA reads TGCGCCAGCAGCCGGCGACTAGCGGGGGGCCAAGAGACCCAGTACTTC.

V gene TRBV7-9 combines with J gene TRBJ2-1; no clear D. Germline-derived CDR1 and CDR2 are SEHNR and FQNEAQ (reference sequence). V lost 5 bases and J lost 0, with 14 bases in between. This CDR3 region has 16 residues. The chain's CDR3 is CASSLEVKSSYNEQFF. The CDR3 DNA is TGTGCCAGCAGCCTAGAGGTGAAGAGCTCCTACAATGAGCAGTTCTTC. Variable domain in full (rest from reference TRBV7-9 and TRBJ2-1): DTGVSQNPRHKITKRGQNVTFRCDPISEHNRLYWYRQTLGQGPEFLTYFQNEAQLEKSRLLSDRFSAERPKGSFSTLEIQRTEQGDSAMYLCASSLEVKSSYNEQFFGPGTRLTVL.

The chain uses TRBV20-1 and TRBJ2-3; D remains unclear. V gave up 0 bases and J gave up 0 bases, with 7 bases separating them. The CDR3 runs to 14 residues. Germline CDR1 DFQATT, CDR2 SNEGSKA (reference sequence). The CDR3 loop reads CSARDPQSTDTQYF. In nucleotides, the CDR3 is TGCAGTGCTAGAGATCCACAGAGCACAGATACGCAGTATTTT.

This clonotype occurred a few times. This chain joins TRBV7-9 and TRBJ1-2, with D perhaps TRBD1 (5 bases). Trimming stripped 11 bases from V and 3 bases from J, with 19 bases between. The length of the CDR3 is 14 residues. CDR1 is SEHNR and CDR2 is FQNEAQ in the germline V gene (reference sequence). For the CDR3, the DNA is TGTGCCGGGGGATCCCGGGGTTTTGACTATGGCTACACCTTC. Translating gives CAGGSRGFDYGYTF.

Points on this clonotype: The junction shows a germline mismatch at one end, possibly a read error. The rearrangement uses TRBV7-8 and TRBJ2-1; D unclear. The CDR3 extends over 15 amino acids. Germline V gene sequence: CDR1 SGHVS, CDR2 FQNEAQ. The CDR3 DNA follows: TGTACCAGCAGCAGCGCCGGTACCCATTACAATGAGCAGTTCTTC. Amino acid sequence: CTSSSAGTHYNEQFF.

V and J are TRBV5-1 and TRBJ2-5; D possibly uses TRBD1 or TRBD2 (6 bases each). The CDR3 has 14 residues. Germline V lookup: CDR1 SGHRS, CDR2 YFSETQ. Trimming took 6 bases from V and 2 from J, leaving 14 bases between them. This CDR3 reads CASTLGGPQETQYF. DNA for the CDR3: TGCGCCAGCACTCTCGGGGGCCCTCAAGAGACCCAGTACTTC.

This clonotype was counted ten times or more. The rearrangement links TRBV20-1 to TRBJ2-1; D is possibly TRBD1 (6 bases). The CDR3 length is 12 residues. The germline V gene encodes CDR1 DFQATT and CDR2 SNEGSKA (reference sequence). V was pared by 3 bases and J by 15 bases, with 18 bases between. CDR3 amino acids: CSASVLGGTVFF. The CDR3 DNA reads as TGCAGTGCTAGTGTGTTAGGGGGAACGGTGTTCTTC.

The chain couples TRBV5-6 to TRBJ1-5, with 8 nucleotides matching TRBD1. V lost 0 bases and J lost 6; bases outside the gene matches: 5. This CDR3 spans 15 amino acids. CDR1 is SGHDT and CDR2 is YYEEEE in the germline V gene. CDR3 residues: CASSLAGGAGQPQHF. CDR3 bases: TGTGCCAGCAGCTTGGCAGGGGGCGCGGGTCAGCCCCAGCATTTT.

The chain uses TRBV12-3 or TRBV12-4 and TRBJ2-2; 10 nucleotides align to TRBD1. The CDR3 is made up of 15 amino acids. Trimming cost V 5 bases and J 6 bases; bases outside gene matches: 6. CDR3 in amino acids: CASSTAGQGPGELFF. Written as DNA, the CDR3 is TGTGCCAGCAGTACGGCGGGACAGGGGCCCGGGGAGCTGTTTTTT.

CDR3 region: CSVTLSWGLAKNIQYF. CDR3 in DNA: TGCAGCGTTACTCTTTCGTGGGGGCTAGCCAAAAACATTCAGTACTTC. The V and J genes are TRBV29-1 and TRBJ2-4; TRBD1 is a possible D gene (6 bases). V lost 5 bases, J lost 0 bases, and 17 bases lay in between. The germline V gene has CDR1 SQVTM and CDR2 ANQGSEA. The CDR3 is 16 residues long.

This clonotype showed up just a few times. The J gene is TRBJ2-3, the V gene TRBV4-3; 10 positions agree with TRBD1. The CDR3 has 14 amino acids. Germline CDR1 reads LGHNA; CDR2 reads YSLEER. V trimming: 0 bases; J trimming: 13 bases; junction bases outside the gene matches: 7. The CDR3 loop reads CASSQDVRDRGKYF. The CDR3 DNA follows: TGCGCCAGCAGCCAAGATGTCAGGGACAGGGGAAAGTATTTT.

This rearrangement joins TRBV4-3 to TRBJ2-1; D unclear. From germline, CDR1 is LGHNA and CDR2 YSLEER. The CDR3 consists of 15 residues. Trimming pared 3 bases from V and 12 bases from J, leaving 21 bases between. The CDR3 DNA is TGCGCCAGCAGCCAGGATCGATTCAGGATTCCTCGGCAGTTCTTC. It translates to CASSQDRFRIPRQFF.

This clonotype was counted between two and nine times. The chain recombines TRBV20-1 with TRBJ1-2, with D maybe TRBD1 (6 bases). This CDR3 contains 13 residues. Germline-derived CDR1 and CDR2 are DFQATT and SNEGSKA (reference sequence). Between the trimmed V and J ends, which lost 1 base and 6 bases, there was a span of 12 bases. In DNA form, the CDR3 reads TGCAGTGCTAGAGGTCGGACAGCTAATGGCTACACCTTC. Its protein product is CSARGRTANGYTF.

V is TRBV7-2 and J is TRBJ2-7; D may be TRBD1 (6 bases). The CDR3 consists of 16 residues. V lost 2 bases and J 3 bases, leaving 17 bases between the germline ends. The germline gives CDR1 SGHTA, CDR2 FQGNSA. The CDR3 DNA reads TGTGCCAGCAGCTTATCCCTGGCAGGGGTACACTACGAGCAGTACTTC. Protein product: CASSLSLAGVHYEQYF.

The V gene is TRBV12-3 or TRBV12-4, the J gene TRBJ1-5; perhaps TRBD1 as D (5 bases). CDR3 size: 17 residues. Trimming removed 1 base from V and 4 bases from J, with 17 bases in between. The CDR3 protein is CASSLGDRALGNQPQHF. The CDR3 nucleotides are TGTGCCAGCAGTTTAGGGGACCGGGCCCTCGGGAATCAGCCCCAGCATTTT.

The chain has TRBV7-2 and TRBJ2-5; D gene ambiguous. V was clipped by 4 bases and J by 6 bases, with 6 bases between them. Germline values: CDR1 SGHTA, CDR2 FQGNSA. The CDR3 is 11 residues long. In DNA, the CDR3 is TGTGCCAGCAGCTCTCGTAAGACCCAGTACTTC. As protein: CASSSRKTQYF.